This entry lists 17 T cell receptor beta chains sequenced from one sample in a study of CD8 T cells in Susac syndrome. It was with random hexamers that about 0.45 to 1 ug RNA was reverse transcribed. TCRdb re-called the immunoSEQ multiplex PCR reads with MiXCR, one entry per CDR3 protein. The sample includes about 200,000 distinct CDR3 sequences, approximately 95% of them seen just once. Sequencing was performed on CD4+ T cells from PBMCs. The receptors stem from a human donor in good health.

The rearrangement joins TRBV19 to TRBJ2-2, with D uncertain. The CDR3 consists of 15 residues. Trimming took off 3 bases at V and 3 bases at J, with 11 bases between the two ends. CDR1 and CDR2 (germline): LNHDA, SQIVND (reference sequence). CDR3 amino acids: CASSIKGLHTGELFF. The CDR3 nucleotides read TGTGCCAGTAGTATCAAGGGCCTACACACCGGGGAGCTGTTTTTT. The full variable domain, with the rest looked up from reference TRBV19 and TRBJ2-2, is DGGITQSPKYLFRKEGQNVTLSCEQNLNHDAMYWYRQDPGQGLRLIYYSQIVNDFQKGDIAEGYSVSREKKESFPLTVTSAQKNPTAFYLCASSIKGLHTGELFFGEGSRLTVL.

This clonotype occurred once. The V call is TRBV11-3, the J call TRBJ2-1; D is perhaps TRBD2 (7 bases). Germline values: CDR1 SGHNT, CDR2 YENEEA. The V end lost 8 bases, the J end lost 9 bases, and 14 bases lay between the germline ends. The CDR3 has 12 amino acids. CDR3 DNA sequence: TGTGCCAGCTCCTGGGGGGGCGGTGAGCAGTTCTTC. This encodes CASSWGGGEQFF.

This chain joins TRBV30 and TRBJ1-1; TRBD1 is a possible D gene (5 bases). The V and J ends lost 1 base and 5 bases respectively, with 11 bases between them. The CDR3 extends over 13 amino acids. Germline CDR1 is GTSNPN and CDR2 is SVGIG (reference sequence). CDR3 DNA sequence: TGTGCCTGGAGTGCCATAAGGGGTACTGAAGCTTTCTTT. Protein sequence: CAWSAIRGTEAFF.

This rearrangement joins TRBV24-1 to TRBJ2-1, with 12 bases that match TRBD2. CDR1 and CDR2 from the germline V gene are KGHDR and SFDVKD. With 3 bases clipped from V and 0 bases from J, the junction kept 5 bases outside the gene matches. The CDR3 totals 18 residues. For the CDR3, the DNA is TGTGCCACCAGTGATGGGACTAGCGGGTTTCCCTCCTACAATGAGCAGTTCTTC. This sequence encodes CATSDGTSGFPSYNEQFF.

The V call is TRBV2, the J call TRBJ2-1, with 14 nucleotides matching TRBD2. Germline loops: CDR1 SNHLY, CDR2 FYNNEI. J was trimmed by 12 bases and V by 6 bases; bases with no gene match: 13. The length of the CDR3 is 16 residues. The CDR3 sequence: CASRGTSGSPYFGQFF. The DNA for the CDR3 is TGTGCCAGCAGGGGGACTAGCGGGAGTCCCTACTTTGGGCAGTTCTTC.

The chain links TRBV15 to TRBJ2-3, with 9 positions matching TRBD2. Trimming took 0 bases from V and 0 from J; bases not matched to a gene: 4. The CDR3 is 17 amino acids. Looked up from germline, CDR1 is LNHNV and CDR2 is YYDKDF (reference sequence). For the CDR3, the DNA is TGTGCCACCAGCAGAGAACTAGCGGGCGGTAGCACAGATACGCAGTATTTT. As protein: CATSRELAGGSTDTQYF.

The chain recombines TRBV12-5 with TRBJ2-1; 7 bases align to TRBD2. CDR1 is LGHNT and CDR2 is FRNRAP in the germline V gene. After removal of 7 bases from V and 4 bases from J, the junction contained 10 bases not matched to a gene. This CDR3 is built from 15 residues. The CDR3 here is CASASGVSGYNEQFF. The CDR3 DNA reads as TGTGCTAGTGCCTCGGGGGTTAGCGGGTACAATGAGCAGTTCTTC.

The V call is TRBV29-1, the J call TRBJ1-2; D may be TRBD1 (6 bases). Trimming cost V 4 bases and J 5 bases, with 14 bases left between them. Germline lookup yields CDR1 SQVTM and CDR2 ANQGSEA. The CDR3 length is 13 residues. The CDR3 sequence: CSVAGGAGYGYTF. Written as DNA, the CDR3 is TGCAGCGTTGCGGGGGGCGCAGGGTATGGCTACACCTTC.

The chain has TRBV24-1 and TRBJ2-1, with D possibly being TRBD2 (6 bases). Trimming cost V 6 bases and J 5 bases, with 13 bases left between them. From germline, CDR1 is KGHDR and CDR2 SFDVKD. The CDR3 covers 14 residues. The CDR3 sequence: CATSLGGNDNEQFF. The DNA of the CDR3 is TGTGCCACCAGTTTGGGGGGAAACGACAATGAGCAGTTCTTC.

Points on this clonotype: An end of the junction differs from the germline gene, which may be a read error. The chain joins TRBV7-7 to TRBJ2-3; 10 positions match TRBD2. Germline loops: CDR1 SSHAT, CDR2 FNYEAQ (reference sequence). This CDR3 region has 15 residues. The DNA of the CDR3 is TGTGCTAGCAGACCCGGGACTAGCGGCACAGATACGCAGTATTTT. It translates to CASRPGTSGTDTQYF.

The rearrangement links TRBV5-6 to TRBJ2-7; maybe TRBD1 (5 bases). This CDR3 region has 12 residues. The V end lost 0 bases, the J end lost 4 bases, and 5 bases lay between the germline ends. CDR1 SGHDT and CDR2 YYEEEE come from the germline V gene. CDR3 sequence: CASSLDRYEQYV. The CDR3, as DNA: TGTGCCAGCAGCTTGGACAGGTACGAGCAGTACGTC.

This clonotype was seen just once. This chain joins TRBV7-9 and TRBJ2-1; 10 bases line up with TRBD2. Germline V gives CDR1 SEHNR, CDR2 FQNEAQ (reference sequence). V was clipped by 5 bases and J by 13 bases; unmatched bases: 14. This CDR3 spans 15 amino acids. CDR3 nucleotide sequence: TGTGCCAGCAGCCACGACACCTCTAGCGGGGGCGAACAGTTCTTC. It codes for CASSHDTSSGGEQFF.

The rearrangement links TRBV5-1 to TRBJ1-2, with TRBD1 matching 9 bases. The CDR3 is 15 amino acids. Trimming at V came to 3 bases and at J to 6 bases, leaving 9 bases not matched to a gene. Germline CDR1 reads SGHRS; CDR2 reads YFSETQ. The CDR3 is CASSSGSRTGDGYTF. The CDR3 coding sequence is TGCGCCAGCAGCTCGGGTTCCCGGACAGGGGATGGCTACACCTTC.

This clonotype appeared a single time. The J gene is TRBJ1-2, the V gene TRBV20-1; 9 bases match TRBD1. The CDR3 extends over 14 amino acids. CDR1 is DFQATT and CDR2 is SNEGSKA in the germline V gene (reference sequence). With V trimmed by 2 bases and J by 6 bases, 7 bases remained unmatched. The CDR3: CSARRDRVSDGYTF. The CDR3 nucleotides are TGCAGTGCTAGAAGGGACAGGGTATCGGATGGCTACACCTTC.

V is TRBV5-4 and J is TRBJ2-5; D might be TRBD1 (6 bases). With 6 bases removed from V and 3 bases from J, the gap between germline ends came to 18 bases. The CDR3 has 15 amino acids. The germline V gene encodes CDR1 SGHNT and CDR2 YYREEE (reference sequence). This chain's CDR3 is CASTRGRGEEETQYF. The CDR3, as DNA: TGTGCCAGCACCAGGGGTAGGGGAGAGGAAGAGACCCAGTACTTC.

V usage is TRBV27 and J usage is TRBJ1-2; TRBD1 agrees at 10 bases. Germline V gene lookup returns CDR1 MNHEY and CDR2 SMNVEV (reference sequence). After removal of 8 bases from V and 7 bases from J, the junction contained 4 bases not matched to a gene. The CDR3 spans 12 residues. The CDR3, as DNA: TGTGCCAGCCGGGACAGGGGAGGTGGCTACACCTTC. Protein product: CASRDRGGGYTF.

The V and J genes are TRBV20-1 and TRBJ1-5; D gene unclear. This CDR3 comprises 15 residues. Germline V gene lookup returns CDR1 DFQATT and CDR2 SNEGSKA (reference sequence). Trimming pared 5 bases from V and 5 bases from J, leaving 19 bases between. CDR3 DNA sequence: TGCAGTGCTCGAAGTAGATGGTTGATGGATCAGCCCCAGCATTTT. It codes for CSARSRWLMDQPQHF.